These 13 T cell receptor beta chains originate from one sample sequenced in a study of blood T cell repertoires in COVID-19. Using immunoSEQ multiplex PCR, the repertoire was profiled, and TCRdb retains in-frame clones only, with some absent. The profile covers 110,000 to 150,000 clones, with roughly 85% appearing a single time and about 2.9% taken by the ten largest. Sample: peripheral blood. The receptors here all came from a man in his fifties with acute or convalescent COVID-19.

The V gene is TRBV19, the J gene TRBJ1-5; D ambiguous. Trimming removed 7 bases at V and 0 bases at J, with 7 bases between. Germline V gives CDR1 LNHDA, CDR2 SQIVND (reference sequence). This CDR3 is built from 13 residues. The CDR3 DNA is TGTGCCAGTACAGTATCTAGCAATCAGCCCCAGCATTTT. Translation gives CASTVSSNQPQHF.

This clone was picked up one time. The chain recombines TRBV11-2 with TRBJ1-4; TRBD1 matches 10 bases. CDR3 length: 15 amino acids. The germline gives CDR1 SGHAT, CDR2 FQNNGV. The V gene end was trimmed by 4 bases and the J gene end by 10 bases; junction bases not matched to a gene: 9. CDR3 loop: CASSSWDRGAGKLFF. In DNA form, the CDR3 reads TGTGCCAGCAGCTCGTGGGACAGGGGTGCCGGAAAACTGTTTTTT.

CDR3 sequence reads: CASSLLASGGADTQYF. Here the CDR3 DNA reads TGTGCCAGCAGCTTACTGGCTAGCGGGGGTGCAGATACGCAGTATTTT. The rearrangement links TRBV7-6 to TRBJ2-3; 10 bases fit TRBD2. With 2 bases clipped from V and 4 bases from J, the junction kept 6 bases outside the gene matches. The CDR3 contains 16 residues. In germline, CDR1 is SGHVS, CDR2 FNYEAQ.

This clone has a single count. The chain has TRBV10-2 and TRBJ2-7, with D unclear. Germline CDR1 reads WSHSY; CDR2 reads SAAADI. V was clipped by 4 bases and J by 10 bases, with 17 bases between them. This CDR3 is built from 13 residues. The CDR3 protein is CASSGAHNDGQYF. CDR3 coding DNA: TGCGCCAGCAGTGGGGCACACAATGACGGTCAGTACTTC.

This rearrangement joins TRBV28 to TRBJ1-1; a possible D gene is TRBD1 (5 bases). The CDR3 is 14 amino acids. CDR1 and CDR2 (germline): MDHEN, SYDVKM. V dropped 3 bases and J dropped 4 bases, with 12 bases sitting between them. The CDR3 sequence: CASSLGGRGTEAFF. The CDR3 DNA is TGTGCCAGCAGTTTGGGGGGAAGGGGCACTGAAGCTTTCTTT.

The chain recombines TRBV18 with TRBJ1-1; the match to TRBD1 covers 7 bases. Germline V gene lookup returns CDR1 KGHSH and CDR2 LQKENI. There are 15 residues in the CDR3. V was pared by 5 bases and J by 0 bases, with 6 bases of the junction left unmatched. This chain's CDR3 is CASSRDSGMNTEAFF. The CDR3 DNA reads as TGTGCCAGCTCAAGGGACAGTGGAATGAACACTGAAGCTTTCTTT.

This sequence joins TRBV6-5 and TRBJ1-4; 10 positions agree with TRBD1. V was clipped by 4 bases and J by 11 bases; unmatched bases: 10. The CDR3 is made up of 15 amino acids. The germline V gene has CDR1 MNHEY and CDR2 SVGAGI. DNA of the CDR3: TGTGCCAGCAGTTCCCGGGACAGGGGATTTGGTAAACTGTTTTTT. Translation: CASSSRDRGFGKLFF.

J is TRBJ2-7 and V is TRBV7-9; 9 bases fit TRBD2. The CDR3 loop spans 16 amino acids. The V gene end was trimmed by 5 bases and the J gene end by 2 bases; junction bases not matched to a gene: 10. Germline CDR1 is SEHNR and CDR2 is FQNEAQ (reference sequence). The CDR3 spells CASSPRGLAGPYEQYF. The CDR3 DNA reads as TGTGCCAGCAGCCCAAGAGGGCTAGCGGGACCCTACGAGCAGTACTTC.

The gene calls are TRBV12-3 or TRBV12-4 and TRBJ1-5, with unresolved D. Trimming pared 6 bases from V and 4 bases from J, leaving 10 bases between. The CDR3 sequence is 13 residues long. DNA of the CDR3: TGTGCCAGCAGATACAGTTTAAATCAGCCCCAGCATTTT. Its translation: CASRYSLNQPQHF.

The chain uses TRBV3-1 (or the pseudogene TRBV3-2) and TRBJ1-2; weak D call: TRBD1 (5 bases). The V and J ends lost 5 bases and 11 bases respectively, with 15 bases between them. This CDR3 spans 12 amino acids. Per germline, CDR1 LGHDT and CDR2 YNNKEL (reference sequence). The chain's CDR3 is CASSTRETAYTF. The CDR3 DNA reads TGTGCCAGCAGCACAAGAGAGACAGCTTACACCTTC.

The rearrangement links TRBV7-9 to TRBJ1-4; TRBD1 is a possible D gene (5 bases). CDR3 length: 19 amino acids. The V and J ends lost 0 bases and 0 bases respectively, with 17 bases between them. Per germline, CDR1 SEHNR and CDR2 FQNEAQ (reference sequence). The chain's CDR3 is CASSLARARAYSTNEKLFF. The CDR3 DNA reads TGTGCCAGCAGCTTAGCGCGCGCCAGGGCTTATTCAACTAATGAAAAACTGTTTTTT.

A few counts support this clone. This chain joins TRBV5-4 and TRBJ1-2; tentatively, D is TRBD1 (6 bases). CDR3 length: 14 residues. The V gene lost 4 bases and the J gene lost 2 bases, with 12 bases spanning the gap. Germline CDR1 reads SGHNT; CDR2 reads YYREEE (reference sequence). The CDR3 coding sequence is TGTGCCAGCAGCCTCTCCAGGGGAAACTATGGCTACACCTTC. Its translation: CASSLSRGNYGYTF.

This rearrangement joins TRBV19 to TRBJ1-4; no reliable D call. Trimming removed 6 bases from V and 2 bases from J, with 10 bases in between. The CDR3 is 14 residues long. Germline V CDR1 and CDR2: LNHDA, SQIVND (reference sequence). The CDR3 DNA is TGTGCCAGTAGCCAAACAGAGACTAATGAAAAACTGTTTTTT. Its translation: CASSQTETNEKLFF.